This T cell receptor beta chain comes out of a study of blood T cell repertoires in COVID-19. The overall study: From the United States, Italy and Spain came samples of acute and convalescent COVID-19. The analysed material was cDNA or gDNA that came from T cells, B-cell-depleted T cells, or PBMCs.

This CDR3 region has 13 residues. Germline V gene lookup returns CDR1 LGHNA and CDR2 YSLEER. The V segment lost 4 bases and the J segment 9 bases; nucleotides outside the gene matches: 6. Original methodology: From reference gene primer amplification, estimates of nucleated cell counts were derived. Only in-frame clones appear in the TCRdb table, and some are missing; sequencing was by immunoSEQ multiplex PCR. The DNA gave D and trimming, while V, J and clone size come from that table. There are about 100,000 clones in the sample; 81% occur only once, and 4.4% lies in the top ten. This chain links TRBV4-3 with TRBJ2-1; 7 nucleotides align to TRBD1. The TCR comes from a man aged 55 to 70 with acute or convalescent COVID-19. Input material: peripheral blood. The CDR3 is CASSPTGDGEQFF. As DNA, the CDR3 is TGCGCCAGCAGCCCCACAGGGGACGGTGAGCAGTTCTTC.